Described below is a single TCR beta chain sequence and its context. The CDR3 is 15 amino acids. The V gene's germline CDR1 is KGHSH and CDR2 LQKENI. Trimming took 4 bases from V and 7 from J, leaving 17 bases between them. The data were obtained in a study of regulatory T cells in long-lasting Graves disease. Construction of TCR beta libraries relied on iRepertoire HTBI primers and on Arm-PCR targeting CDR3 regions. TCRdb called the multiplex PCR reads again in MiXCR, with one record for every CDR3 protein. This table has about 530,000 distinct CDR3 sequences, roughly a sixth appearing once. Time point reported: newly diagnosed GD, antithyroid drugs for less than 3 months. Researchers made the TCR library from RNA that was extracted from PBMCs. This same sample was also part of a study on T cells in Graves' hyperthyroidism and ophthalmopathy. This second study notes: Researchers report that a 13 V-J model separated ophthalmopathy from stable hyperthyroidism.

This clonotype was sampled from a woman aged 40-60 years with Graves disease. J is TRBJ1-5 and V is TRBV18; tentatively, D is TRBD1 (5 bases). Material: peripheral blood mononuclear cells (PBMCs), obtained at new diagnosis, from a patient treated with antithyroid drugs. The CDR3 sequence: CASSLSLGEEQPQHF. Here the CDR3 DNA reads TGTGCCAGCTCACTATCGTTAGGGGAGGAACAGCCCCAGCATTTT. Together with reference TRBV18 and TRBJ1-5, the CDR3 gives the full variable domain: NAGVMQNPRHLVRRRGQEARLRCSPMKGHSHVYWYRQLPEEGLKFMVYLQKENIIDESGMPKERFSAEFPKEGPSILRIQQVVRGDSAAYFCASSLSLGEEQPQHFGDGTRLSIL.